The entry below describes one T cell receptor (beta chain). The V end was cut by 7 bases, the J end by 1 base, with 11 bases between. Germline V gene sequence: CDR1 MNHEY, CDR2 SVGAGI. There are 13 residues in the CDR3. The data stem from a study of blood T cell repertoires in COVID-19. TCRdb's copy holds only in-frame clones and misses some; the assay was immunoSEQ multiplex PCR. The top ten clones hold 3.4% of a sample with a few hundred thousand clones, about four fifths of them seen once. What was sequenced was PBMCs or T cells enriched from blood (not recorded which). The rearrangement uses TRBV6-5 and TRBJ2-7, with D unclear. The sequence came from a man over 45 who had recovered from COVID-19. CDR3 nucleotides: TGTGCCAGCATCGACGCCGGGTCCTACGAGCAGTACTTC. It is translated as CASIDAGSYEQYF.